Listed below are T cell receptor beta chains from one sample, sequenced in a study of blood T cell repertoires in COVID-19. Data came from immunoSEQ multiplex PCR; TCRdb stores just in-frame clones and leaves some out. The sample has about 73,000 clones, approximately 88% seen once. Sequencing used peripheral blood. The receptors shown here come from a man of 80 years or more with active or convalescent COVID-19. CDR3s include the opening cysteine and the closing phenylalanine or tryptophan. Each record gives: J gene, V gene, D gene, clone size, CDR3 DNA, CDR3 protein. The D gene is left open where the match is weak. Clone size, where shown, is once, few, many, or a class for clones that have expanded.

TRBJ2-2	TRBV5-1	TRBD1	NA	TGCGCCAGCAGCCCCAACCCGGGACAGGGGGCCGGGGAGCTGTTTTTT	CASSPNPGQGAGELFF
TRBJ1-5	TRBV5-1	TRBD1	NA	TGCGCCAGCAGCTTACAGGGGAATCAGCCCCAGCATTTT	CASSLQGNQPQHF
TRBJ2-5	TRBV6-1	TRBD1	NA	TGTGCCAGCAGTGAAGCCCGGGACAGAAAAGAGACCCAGTACTTC	CASSEARDRKETQYF
TRBJ2-1	TRBV7-8	NA	NA	TGTGCCAGCAGCCGAGAGCGGAACTACAATGAGCAGTTCTTC	CASSRERNYNEQFF
TRBJ1-1	TRBV4-2	NA	NA	TGTGCCAGCAGCCAAGAAGCATGGACTGAAGCTTTCTTT	CASSQEAWTEAFF
TRBJ2-5	TRBV5-1	NA	NA	TGCGCCAGCAGCCCGGGGGACAGAACACAAGAGACCCAGTACTTC	CASSPGDRTQETQYF
TRBJ1-1	TRBV30	NA	few	TGTGCCTGGGAAACTTTCGGGGCTGAAGCTTTCTTT	CAWETFGAEAFF
TRBJ2-2	TRBV14	NA	once	TGTGCCAGCAGCCAAGATTTGCCAGGGAACACCGGGGAGCTGTTTTTT	CASSQDLPGNTGELFF
TRBJ1-3	TRBV5-6	TRBD1	NA	TGTGCCAGCAGCTTTCGGACAGGGGTAGGAAACACCATATATTTT	CASSFRTGVGNTIYF
TRBJ1-1	TRBV6-5	TRBD1	NA	TGTGCCAGCAGAAACTCAGGGGGTCCTGAAGCTTTCTTT	CASRNSGGPEAFF
TRBJ2-3	TRBV2	TRBD1	once	TGTGCCAGCAGTGAGGTACAGGGGACAGATACGCAGTATTTT	CASSEVQGTDTQYF
TRBJ2-3	TRBV9	NA	NA	TGTGCCAGCAGCGAAGGGACTCCCCCAGATACGCAGTATTTT	CASSEGTPPDTQYF
TRBJ1-4	TRBV6-1	TRBD1	few	TGTGCCAGCAGTGATCCACAGGGGGCCATTGAAAAACTGTTTTTT	CASSDPQGAIEKLFF
TRBJ2-2	TRBV19	TRBD1	NA	TGTGCCAGTAGTCAGGCAGGGGGACGGACCGGGGAGCTGTTTTTT	CASSQAGGRTGELFF
TRBJ2-2	TRBV6-5	NA	once	TGTGCCAGCAGCCCCCGGGACAAGAACACCGGGGAGCTGTTTTTT	CASSPRDKNTGELFF
TRBJ1-3	TRBV3-1/TRBV3-2	NA	NA	TGTGCCAGCAGCCAAGCCCTGGGGCAGGCCTCTGGAAACACCATATATTTT	CASSQALGQASGNTIYF
TRBJ2-7	TRBV6-5	TRBD1	NA	TGTGCCAGCAGAAAACCGGGACAGGGTTACGAGCAGTACTTC	CASRKPGQGYEQYF
TRBJ1-1	TRBV18	NA	NA	TGTGCCAGCTCAGGGGCAGGAAGGAACACTGAAGCTTTCTTT	CASSGAGRNTEAFF